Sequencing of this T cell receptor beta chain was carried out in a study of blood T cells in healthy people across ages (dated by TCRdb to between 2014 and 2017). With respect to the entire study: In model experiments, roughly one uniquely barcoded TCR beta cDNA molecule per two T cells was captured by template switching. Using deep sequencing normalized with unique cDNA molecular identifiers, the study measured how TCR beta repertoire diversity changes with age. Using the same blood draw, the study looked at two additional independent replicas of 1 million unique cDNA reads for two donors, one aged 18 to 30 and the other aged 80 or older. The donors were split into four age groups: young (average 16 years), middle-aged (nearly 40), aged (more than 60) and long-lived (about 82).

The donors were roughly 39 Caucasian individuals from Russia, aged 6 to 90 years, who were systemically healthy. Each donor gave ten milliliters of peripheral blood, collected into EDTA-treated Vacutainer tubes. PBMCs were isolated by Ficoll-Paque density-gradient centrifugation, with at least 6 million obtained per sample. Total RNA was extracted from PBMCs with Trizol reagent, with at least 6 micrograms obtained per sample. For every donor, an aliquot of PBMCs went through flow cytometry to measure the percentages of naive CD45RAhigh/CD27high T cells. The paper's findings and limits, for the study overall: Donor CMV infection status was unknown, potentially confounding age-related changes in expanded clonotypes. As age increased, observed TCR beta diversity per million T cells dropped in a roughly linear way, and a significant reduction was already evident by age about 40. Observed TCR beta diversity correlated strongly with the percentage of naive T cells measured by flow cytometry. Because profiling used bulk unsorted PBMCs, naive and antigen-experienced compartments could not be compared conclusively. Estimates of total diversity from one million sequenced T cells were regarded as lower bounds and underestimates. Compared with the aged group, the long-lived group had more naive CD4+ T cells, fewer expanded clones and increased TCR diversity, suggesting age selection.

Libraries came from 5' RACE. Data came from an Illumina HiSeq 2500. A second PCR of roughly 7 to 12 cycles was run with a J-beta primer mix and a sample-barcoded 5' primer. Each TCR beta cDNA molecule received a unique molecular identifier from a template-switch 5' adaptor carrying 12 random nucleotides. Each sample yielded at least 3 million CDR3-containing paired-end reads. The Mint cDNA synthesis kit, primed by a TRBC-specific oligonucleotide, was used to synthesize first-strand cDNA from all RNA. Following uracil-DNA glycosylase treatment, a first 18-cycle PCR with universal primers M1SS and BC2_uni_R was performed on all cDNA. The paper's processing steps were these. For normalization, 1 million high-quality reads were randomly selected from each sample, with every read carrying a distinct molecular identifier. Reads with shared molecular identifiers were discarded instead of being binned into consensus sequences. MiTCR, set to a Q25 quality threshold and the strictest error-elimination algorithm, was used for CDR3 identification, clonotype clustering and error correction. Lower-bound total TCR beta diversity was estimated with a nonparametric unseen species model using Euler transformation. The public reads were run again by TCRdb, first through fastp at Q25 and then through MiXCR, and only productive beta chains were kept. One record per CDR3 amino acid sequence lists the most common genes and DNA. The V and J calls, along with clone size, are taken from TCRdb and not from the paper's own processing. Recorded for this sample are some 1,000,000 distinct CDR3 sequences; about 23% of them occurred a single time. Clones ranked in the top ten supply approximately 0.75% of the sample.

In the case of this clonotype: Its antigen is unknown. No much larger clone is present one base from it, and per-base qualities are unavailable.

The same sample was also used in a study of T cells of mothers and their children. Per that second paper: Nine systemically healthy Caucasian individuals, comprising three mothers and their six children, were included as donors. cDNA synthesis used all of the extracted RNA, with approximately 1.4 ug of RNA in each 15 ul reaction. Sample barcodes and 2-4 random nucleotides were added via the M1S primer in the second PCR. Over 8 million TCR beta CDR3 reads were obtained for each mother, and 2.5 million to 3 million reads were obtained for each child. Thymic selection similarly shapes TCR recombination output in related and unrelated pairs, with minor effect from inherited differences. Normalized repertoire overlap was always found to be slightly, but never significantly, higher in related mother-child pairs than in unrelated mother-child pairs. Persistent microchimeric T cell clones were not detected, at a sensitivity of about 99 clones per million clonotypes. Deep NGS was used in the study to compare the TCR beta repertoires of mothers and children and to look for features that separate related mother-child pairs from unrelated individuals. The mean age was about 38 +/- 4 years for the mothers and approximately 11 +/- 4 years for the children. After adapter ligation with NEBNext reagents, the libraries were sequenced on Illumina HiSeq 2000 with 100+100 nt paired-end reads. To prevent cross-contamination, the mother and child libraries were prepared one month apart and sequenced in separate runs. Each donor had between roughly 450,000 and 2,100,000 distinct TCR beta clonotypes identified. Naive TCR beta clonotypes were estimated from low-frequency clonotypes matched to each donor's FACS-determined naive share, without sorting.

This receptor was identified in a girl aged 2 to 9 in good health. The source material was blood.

The DNA sequence follows: TGCAGTGCGACGGGACAGGGGATGTCCGTTAATGAAAAACTGTTTTTT. Its coded protein is CSATGQGMSVNEKLFF. The rearrangement joined TRBV20-1 to TRBJ1-4, and 10 bases in between align with TRBD1. The cysteine opens and the phenylalanine closes a CDR3 of 16 amino acids. Only the CDR3 region is kept as DNA, spanning 48 bases read in frame from base 1. Trimming removed 6 bases from V and 4 bases from J; the gene matches leave 11 bases unexplained. From the germline V gene (reference sequence), CDR1 is DFQATT and CDR2 is SNEGSKA.